These 29 T cell receptor beta chains originate from one sample sequenced in a study of Graves' ophthalmopathy and Graves' hyperthyroidism. Scientists amplified the TCR beta CDR3 regions from RNA transcripts. First-round RT-PCR employed HTBI primers, with a second-round multiplex PCR after it. MiXCR, run by TCRdb on the multiplex PCR reads, gives a single entry per CDR3 protein. This repertoire shows hundreds of thousands of distinct CDR3 sequences, 40% found once; its top ten account for about 40%. Specimen: peripheral blood. Source of these receptors: an adult man with Graves' ophthalmopathy.

As to this clonotype: The conserved final phenylalanine or tryptophan is absent from the CDR3, which likely points to a read error. The V and J genes are TRBV5-1 and TRBJ1-1, with TRBD1 identical over 10 bases. V trimming: 5 bases; J trimming: 3 bases; junction bases outside the gene matches: 10. The CDR3 covers 16 residues. Per the germline V gene, CDR1 is SGHRS and CDR2 is YFSETQ. The DNA for the CDR3 is TGCGCCAGCAGACCTATGGACAGGGGGTTGTACACTGAAGCTTTCCTT. It specifies CASRPMDRGLYTEAFL.

This clonotype turned up a few times. The V call is TRBV9, the J call TRBJ1-1; D is unresolved. Trimming stripped 4 bases from V and 4 bases from J, with 17 bases between. The CDR3 loop spans 15 amino acids. The germline V gene encodes CDR1 SGDLS and CDR2 YYNGEE. The CDR3 loop is CASSPTPISSTEAFF. CDR3 nucleotide sequence: TGTGCCAGCAGCCCCACGCCCATTTCGTCCACTGAAGCTTTCTTT.

The chain links TRBV27 to TRBJ2-7, with a weak D call TRBD1 (5 bases). Germline V gene sequence: CDR1 MNHEY, CDR2 SMNVEV (reference sequence). V lost 6 bases and J 3 bases, leaving 12 bases between the germline ends. CDR3 length: 13 amino acids. The CDR3 spells CASRDNFDYEQYF. CDR3 DNA sequence: TGTGCCAGCAGGGACAACTTCGACTACGAGCAGTACTTC.

In this sample, this clonotype turned up many times. V usage is TRBV15 and J usage is TRBJ2-7, with D unresolved. Germline CDR1 is LNHNV and CDR2 is YYDKDF (reference sequence). The length of the CDR3 is 13 residues. V dropped 0 bases and J dropped 6 bases, with 9 bases sitting between them. The CDR3 reads CATSRDQRREQYF. The CDR3 coding sequence is TGTGCCACCAGCAGAGATCAGAGGCGCGAGCAGTACTTC.

The sample holds one count of this clonotype. One end of the junction does not line up with germline, which may come from a read error. The rearrangement links TRBV24-1 to TRBJ2-7; 11 nucleotides align to TRBD1. Germline-derived CDR1 and CDR2 are KGHDR and SFDVKD. CDR3 length: 15 residues. The CDR3 spells CASSLLGQGAYEQYF. As DNA, the CDR3 is TGTGCCAGCAGTTTGTTGGGACAGGGGGCCTACGAGCAGTACTTC.

Only a few counts were recorded for this clonotype. The chain has TRBV7-9 and TRBJ2-5; no reliable D call. Germline V gives CDR1 SEHNR, CDR2 FQNEAQ (reference sequence). The V and J ends lost 2 bases and 0 bases respectively, with 16 bases between them. CDR3 length equals 17 residues. CDR3 nucleotides: TGTGCCAGCAGCTTATCGGGTTTCGGCCGCCACCAAGAGACCCAGTACTTC. Translating it yields CASSLSGFGRHQETQYF.

CDR3 loop: CATSRAGTGDGYTF. In nucleotides, the CDR3 is TGTGCCACCAGCAGAGCCGGGACAGGGGACGGCTACACCTTC. The chain combines TRBV15 with TRBJ1-2, with TRBD1 matching 10 bases. Trimming cost V 1 base and J 8 bases; bases outside gene matches: 4. Germline loops: CDR1 LNHNV, CDR2 YYDKDF (reference sequence). The CDR3 extends over 14 amino acids.

This clonotype was detected ten times or more. The V call is TRBV9, the J call TRBJ2-2; 9 bases are shared with TRBD1. CDR1 and CDR2 (germline): SGDLS, YYNGEE. The junction had 18 bases not matched to a gene; V was cut back by 4 bases and J by 5 bases. There are 19 residues in the CDR3. The CDR3 loop is CASSKRLGQGIAGTGELFF. CDR3 in DNA: TGTGCCAGCAGCAAACGACTCGGACAGGGGATCGCTGGGACCGGGGAGCTGTTTTTT.

Many counts were recorded for this clonotype. CDR3 bases: TGTGCCAGCAGTATCCGGGCGGGAGAGGTAGCTTTCTTT. This encodes CASSIRAGEVAFF. The gene calls are TRBV12-3 or TRBV12-4 and TRBJ1-1, with D hard to call. This CDR3 has 13 residues. V shed 5 bases and J shed 10 bases, with 17 bases lying between them.

This rearrangement joins TRBV12-3 or TRBV12-4 to TRBJ1-1; tentative D call: TRBD1 (5 bases). V gave up 4 bases and J gave up 6 bases, with 12 bases separating them. The CDR3 has 13 amino acids. The CDR3: CASSYSGFSEAFF. The CDR3 DNA follows: TGTGCCAGCAGTTACTCAGGGTTTTCTGAAGCTTTCTTT.

In its sample, this clonotype was seen many times. V and J are TRBV19 and TRBJ1-1; TRBD1 might be the D (6 bases). The V end lost 7 bases, the J end lost 2 bases, and 14 bases lay between the germline ends. Germline V gives CDR1 LNHDA, CDR2 SQIVND (reference sequence). The CDR3 consists of 14 residues. The CDR3 bases are TGTGCCAGTACCCAGGGGCGCCACAACACTGAAGCTTTCTTT. This gives the protein CASTQGRHNTEAFF.

The chain combines TRBV5-4 with TRBJ2-5, with 8 bases aligning to TRBD1. The junction had 13 bases not matched to a gene; V was cut back by 4 bases and J by 5 bases. CDR1 and CDR2 (germline): SGHNT, YYREEE (reference sequence). The CDR3 covers 16 residues. CDR3 in amino acids: CASSLRTGKGQETQYF. The CDR3 coding sequence is TGTGCCAGCAGCCTCCGGACAGGGAAGGGCCAGGAGACCCAGTACTTC.

A remark on this clonotype: This clone may be a read error of a much larger clone one base away. The V call is TRBV20-1, the J call TRBJ2-2, with 8 nucleotides matching TRBD2. Germline V gene data show CDR1 as DFQATT and CDR2 as SNEGSKA (reference sequence). CDR3 length equals 14 residues. This chain's CDR3 is CSAVTGGSTGELSF. As DNA, the CDR3 is TGCAGTGCTGTGACGGGAGGGAGCACCGGGGAGCTGTCTTTT.

The J gene is TRBJ2-5, the V gene TRBV20-1; 7 positions agree with TRBD2. The CDR3 runs to 13 residues. CDR1 and CDR2 from the germline V gene are DFQATT and SNEGSKA (reference sequence). Trimming at V came to 0 bases and at J to 9 bases, leaving 7 bases not matched to a gene. CDR3 residues: CSARDWDYQPQYF. In DNA form, the CDR3 reads TGCAGTGCTAGAGATTGGGACTATCAGCCCCAGTACTTC.

The table lists this clonotype with many counts. The chain is built from TRBV11-2 and TRBJ1-1; a possible D gene is TRBD1 (6 bases). This CDR3 contains 13 residues. Per germline, CDR1 SGHAT and CDR2 FQNNGV. V lost 10 bases, J lost 1 base, and 13 bases lay in between. The chain's CDR3 is CATTVGGNTEAFF. CDR3 nucleotide sequence: TGTGCCACCACAGTAGGGGGGAACACTGAAGCTTTCTTT.

The J gene is TRBJ2-7, the V gene TRBV20-1, with D maybe TRBD1 (5 bases). CDR1 is DFQATT and CDR2 is SNEGSKA in the germline V gene (reference sequence). Trimming took off 6 bases at V and 2 bases at J, with 14 bases between the two ends. The CDR3 covers 13 residues. The CDR3 region has the DNA TGCAGTGCCACCCTGACAGATACCTACGAGCAGTACTTC. Translated: CSATLTDTYEQYF.

This chain connects TRBV7-9 to TRBJ2-1; 9 bases map to TRBD1. Germline CDR1 reads SEHNR; CDR2 reads FQNEAQ (reference sequence). The CDR3 sequence is 15 residues long. The trim removed 5 bases at V and 8 bases at J, leaving 10 bases unmatched. The CDR3 bases are TGTGCCAGCAGCAAGACAGGGGGGGGTTTCTATGAGCAGTTCTTC. It yields the protein CASSKTGGGFYEQFF. Combining the CDR3 with reference TRBV7-9 and TRBJ2-1 gives the whole variable domain DTGVSQNPRHKITKRGQNVTFRCDPISEHNRLYWYRQTLGQGPEFLTYFQNEAQLEKSRLLSDRFSAERPKGSFSTLEIQRTEQGDSAMYLCASSKTGGGFYEQFFGPGTRLTVL.

This clonotype was counted a few times. The J gene is TRBJ1-1, the V gene TRBV19; TRBD1 might be the D (5 bases). The CDR3 is 14 residues long. Germline-derived CDR1 and CDR2 are LNHDA and SQIVND (reference sequence). DNA for the CDR3: TGTGCTCCGTCGGGGTATCAGGGGAACACTGAAGCTTTCTTT. As protein: CAPSGYQGNTEAFF. The complete variable domain, with remaining parts taken from reference TRBV19 and TRBJ1-1, reads DGGITQSPKYLFRKEGQNVTLSCEQNLNHDAMYWYRQDPGQGLRLIYYSQIVNDFQKGDIAEGYSVSREKKESFPLTVTSAQKNPTAFYLCAPSGYQGNTEAFFGQGTRLTVV.

The chain links TRBV29-1 to TRBJ1-2, with 9 nucleotides matching TRBD1. Germline V lookup: CDR1 SQVTM, CDR2 ANQGSEA. V lost 8 bases to trimming and J lost 0 bases; unmatched junction nucleotides: 7. This CDR3 spans 14 amino acids. DNA for the CDR3: TGCAGCCAAGAGGGGGACAGGGCTAACTATGGCTACACCTTC. It codes for CSQEGDRANYGYTF.

The V gene is TRBV20-1, the J gene TRBJ2-5; maybe TRBD2 (5 bases). Deletions cut 3 bases from V and 1 base from J, with 15 bases between. Per germline, CDR1 DFQATT and CDR2 SNEGSKA (reference sequence). The CDR3 totals 15 residues. The CDR3 DNA sequence: TGCAGTGCTAGCTGGGTTCGGGAAATCCAAGAGACCCAGTACTTC. Translating gives CSASWVREIQETQYF.

This clonotype was seen at least ten times. The chain is built from TRBV19 and TRBJ1-2; TRBD1 matches at 7 bases. The V gene's germline CDR1 is LNHDA and CDR2 SQIVND (reference sequence). V gave up 8 bases and J gave up 0 bases; unmatched junction bases: 6. CDR3 size: 14 residues. For the CDR3, the DNA is TGTGCCAGTCGGGGGACAGATCCTAACTATGGCTACACCTTC. Translating it yields CASRGTDPNYGYTF.

This clonotype has ten or more counts. The chain combines TRBV29-1 with TRBJ2-5, with D unclear. V lost 4 bases, J lost 5 bases, and 11 bases lay in between. This CDR3 contains 12 residues. The V gene's germline CDR1 is SQVTM and CDR2 ANQGSEA. The DNA for the CDR3 is TGCAGCGTTGTGAGACAAGCGGAGACCCAGTACTTC. Its protein is CSVVRQAETQYF.

There are many counts of this clonotype. This chain joins TRBV7-2 and TRBJ2-5; possible D gene TRBD2, 6 bases. V dropped 6 bases and J dropped 3 bases, with 11 bases sitting between them. This CDR3 comprises 13 residues. Germline CDR1 SGHTA, CDR2 FQGNSA. The CDR3 sequence: CASRVGGKETQYF. The CDR3 bases are TGTGCCAGCAGAGTAGGAGGGAAAGAGACCCAGTACTTC.

The chain combines TRBV7-9 with TRBJ2-7; D gene unclear. This CDR3 spans 13 amino acids. V gave up 5 bases and J gave up 9 bases, with 17 bases separating them. In germline, CDR1 is SEHNR, CDR2 FQNEAQ (reference sequence). CDR3 in amino acids: CASSQAFGDMQYF. CDR3 coding DNA: TGTGCCAGCAGCCAAGCGTTCGGAGATATGCAGTACTTC. Full variable domain (missing parts from reference TRBV7-9 and TRBJ2-7): DTGVSQNPRHKITKRGQNVTFRCDPISEHNRLYWYRQTLGQGPEFLTYFQNEAQLEKSRLLSDRFSAERPKGSFSTLEIQRTEQGDSAMYLCASSQAFGDMQYFGPGTRLTVT.

To note about this clonotype: One end of the junction fails to match germline, which may point to a read error. V gene TRBV7-2 combines with J gene TRBJ2-2; perhaps TRBD2 as D (5 bases). This CDR3 is 15 amino acids long. The germline V gene has CDR1 SGHTA and CDR2 FQGNSA. The CDR3: CAGSLERLNTGELFF. As DNA, the CDR3 is TGTGCCGGCAGCTTAGAGCGGCTAAACACCGGGGAGCTGTTTTTT.

The chain couples TRBV4-3 to TRBJ2-7, with D perhaps TRBD2 (5 bases). Trimming stripped 0 bases from V and 9 bases from J, with 12 bases between. Germline loops: CDR1 LGHNA, CDR2 YSLEER. CDR3 length: 13 residues. This chain's CDR3 is CASSQDGVGGQYF. CDR3 sequence (DNA): TGCGCCAGCAGCCAAGACGGGGTCGGAGGGCAGTACTTC.

On this clonotype: This may be a read error: a much more frequent sequence differs by one nucleotide. The gene calls are TRBV2 and TRBJ2-7, with D possibly being TRBD1 (5 bases). The CDR3 is 14 residues long. CDR1 is SNHLY, CDR2 FYNNEI, per germline. The CDR3 here is CGSTVPGYTYEQYF. CDR3 nucleotide sequence: TGTGGCAGCACGGTTCCAGGGTATACCTACGAGCAGTACTTC.

This clonotype has just a few counts. The J gene is TRBJ2-5, the V gene TRBV19, with TRBD1 matching 7 bases. V shed 9 bases, J shed 5 bases, and the junction held 12 bases outside the gene matches. Germline lookup yields CDR1 LNHDA and CDR2 SQIVND (reference sequence). The CDR3 runs 14 residues. The CDR3 here is CASSPDTGDETQYF. CDR3 sequence (DNA): TGTGCCAGCTCTCCTGATACAGGGGACGAGACCCAGTACTTC. Full variable domain (outside the CDR3, taken from reference TRBV19 and TRBJ2-5): DGGITQSPKYLFRKEGQNVTLSCEQNLNHDAMYWYRQDPGQGLRLIYYSQIVNDFQKGDIAEGYSVSREKKESFPLTVTSAQKNPTAFYLCASSPDTGDETQYFGPGTRLLVL.

CDR3 in DNA: TGTGCCAGCAGCCAGTCCCCTAGCGTCTACGAGCAGTACTTC. Protein: CASSQSPSVYEQYF. The chain couples TRBV6-2 or TRBV6-3 to TRBJ2-7; D might be TRBD2 (6 bases). The CDR3 consists of 14 residues. Germline CDR1 reads MNHEY; CDR2 reads SVGEGT. The germline V and J ends were trimmed by 6 bases and 3 bases, with 15 bases remaining between them.